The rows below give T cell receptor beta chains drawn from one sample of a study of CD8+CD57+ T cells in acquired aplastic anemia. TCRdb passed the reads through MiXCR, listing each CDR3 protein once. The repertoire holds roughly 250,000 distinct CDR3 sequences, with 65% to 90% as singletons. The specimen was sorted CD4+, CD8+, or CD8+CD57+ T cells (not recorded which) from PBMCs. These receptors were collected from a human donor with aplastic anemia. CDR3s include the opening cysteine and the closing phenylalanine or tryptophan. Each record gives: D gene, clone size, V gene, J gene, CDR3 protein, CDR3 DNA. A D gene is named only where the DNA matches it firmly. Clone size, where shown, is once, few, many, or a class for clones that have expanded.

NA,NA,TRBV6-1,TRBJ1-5,CASSPTGFDQPQHF,TGTGCCAGTAGTCCAACGGGGTTTGATCAGCCCCAGCATTTT
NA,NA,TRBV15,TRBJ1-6,CATSRDSGLSPHHF,TGTGCCACCAGCAGAGACAGCGGGCTGTCACCCCACCACTTC
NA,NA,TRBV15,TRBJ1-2,CATSRGPGSSDGSTF,TGTGCCACCAGCAGGGGCCCCGGCTCAAGCGATGGCAGCACCTTC
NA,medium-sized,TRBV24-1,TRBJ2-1,CATKAEGEQFF,TGTGCCACCAAGGCAGAGGGTGAGCAGTTCTTC
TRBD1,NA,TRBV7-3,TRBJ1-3,CASRPGGAAGATIYF,TGTGCCAGCAGGCCAGGGGGCGCAGCAGGAGCCACCATATATTTT
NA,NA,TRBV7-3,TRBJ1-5,CASRDGYSDPPQYF,TGTGCCAGCAGGGACGGCTATAGCGATCCGCCCCAGTATTTC
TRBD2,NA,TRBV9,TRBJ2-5,CASNPRTSGVGETQYF,TGTGCCAGCAATCCCCGGACTAGCGGGGTTGGAGAGACCCAGTACTTC
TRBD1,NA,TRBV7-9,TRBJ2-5,CASSSNRGHSPLHYF,TGTGCCAGCAGCTCGAACAGGGGGCATTCACCCCTCCACTACTTC
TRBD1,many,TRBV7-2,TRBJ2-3,CASSLAGGADYHYF,TGTGCCAGCAGCTTGGCAGGGGGCGCCGACTATCACTACTTT
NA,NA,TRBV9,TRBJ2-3,CASSVYQNSYKQYF,TGTGCCAGCAGCGTATACCAAAACTCCTATAAGCAGTATTTT
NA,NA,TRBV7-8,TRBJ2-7,CATSLRGRAYEQYF,TGTGCCACCAGCTTACGGGGACGAGCCTACGAGCAGTACTTC
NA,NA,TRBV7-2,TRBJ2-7,CASKFRGEDYEQYF,TGTGCCAGCAAGTTCCGAGGCGAGGACTACGAGCAGTACTTC
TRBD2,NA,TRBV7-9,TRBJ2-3,CASSFQRSGGRYF,TGTGCCAGCAGCTTTCAAAGAAGCGGGGGGCGCTATTTT
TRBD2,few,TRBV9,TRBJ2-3,CASSVGGGGTDTQYF,TGTGCCAGCAGCGTAGGGGGAGGGGGCACAGATACGCAGTATTTT
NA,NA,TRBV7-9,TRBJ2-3,CASSLGAWGNQQF,TGTGCCAGCAGCTTAGGGGCCTGGGGCAATCAGCAGTTC
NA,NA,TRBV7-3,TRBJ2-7,CASSLALGYEQYF,TGTGCCAGCAGCTTAGCACTAGGGTACGAGCAGTACTTC
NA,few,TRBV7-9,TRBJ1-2,CASSLVPGELYFGTF,TGTGCCAGCAGCTTAGTACCCGGGGAGCTGTATTTTGGAACCTTC
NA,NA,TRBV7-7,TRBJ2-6,CASSLASMRNTGVLTF,TGTGCTAGCAGCTTAGCCTCCATGCGGAACACCGGGGTCCTGACTTTC
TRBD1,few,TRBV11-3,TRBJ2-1,CASSSQRTGGSDEQFF,TGTGCCAGCAGCTCTCAACGAACAGGGGGGAGCGATGAGCAGTTCTTC
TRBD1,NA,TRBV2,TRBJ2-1,CASVPGQGRDAQFF,TGTGCCAGCGTTCCGGGACAGGGACGAGATGCGCAGTTCTTC
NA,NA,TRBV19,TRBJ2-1,CASSMGGTTYNDQFF,TGTGCCAGTAGTATGGGGGGGACAACCTACAATGACCAGTTCTTC
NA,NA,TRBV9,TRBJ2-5,CASSGGGGEGYTYF,TGTGCCAGCAGCGGGGGTGGGGGAGAAGGCTACACGTACTTC
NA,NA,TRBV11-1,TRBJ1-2,CASSFLERGPNYGYTF,TGTGCCAGCAGCTTCCTAGAGAGGGGACCTAACTATGGCTACACCTTC
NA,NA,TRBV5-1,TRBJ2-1,CASSMGGLSFNEQFF,TGCGCCAGCAGTATGGGGGGGCTTAGCTTCAATGAGCAGTTCTTC
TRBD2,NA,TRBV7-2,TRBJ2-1,CASGQRGNQPQHFQFF,TGTGCCAGCGGCCAGCGGGGCAATCAGCCCCAGCATTTTCAGTTCTTC
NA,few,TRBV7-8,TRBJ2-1,CASSQAGGPGQDEQFF,TGTGCCAGCAGCCAGGCGGGCGGACCCGGTCAGGATGAGCAGTTCTTC
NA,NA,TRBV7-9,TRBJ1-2,CASSLLPLASGANYGYTF,TGTGCCAGCAGCTTACTTCCGTTGGCGTCAGGCGCGAACTATGGCTACACCTTC
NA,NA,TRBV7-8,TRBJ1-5,CASSLGAAPDTQQHF,TGTGCCAGCAGCTTAGGGGCCGCCCCCGATACGCAGCAGCATTTT
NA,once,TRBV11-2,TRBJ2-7,CASSVLGDLLYEQYF,TGTGCCAGCAGCGTGCTAGGGGACCTACTCTACGAGCAGTACTTC
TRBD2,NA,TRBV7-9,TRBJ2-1,CASRPGTSGGSQFF,TGTGCCAGCAGGCCCGGGACTAGCGGGGGATCCCAGTTCTTC
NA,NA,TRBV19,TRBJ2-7,CASSMVRNEQYF,TGTGCCAGTAGTATGGTCCGGAACGAGCAGTACTTC
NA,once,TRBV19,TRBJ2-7,CASSVARGACEQYF,TGTGCCAGCAGCGTAGCGCGGGGAGCTTGCGAGCAGTACTTC
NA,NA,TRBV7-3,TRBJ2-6,CASSQAGGGGAQVLTF,TGCGCCAGCAGCCAAGCTGGGGGCGGAGGGGCACAAGTCCTGACTTTC
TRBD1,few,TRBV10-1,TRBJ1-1,CASRARQGTVAFF,TGCGCCAGCAGAGCAAGACAGGGAACTGTAGCTTTCTTT
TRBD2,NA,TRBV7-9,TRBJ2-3,CASSFKRSGGSAEYF,TGTGCCAGCAGCTTTAAAAGAAGCGGCGGGAGCGCTGAGTATTTT
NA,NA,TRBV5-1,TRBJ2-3,CASSAAMDEADTQYF,TGTGCCAGCAGCGCGGCTATGGATGAAGCAGATACGCAGTATTTT
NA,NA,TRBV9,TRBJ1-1,CASSVELTTQYEAFF,TGTGCCAGCAGCGTAGAGCTAACTACGCAGTATGAAGCTTTCTTT
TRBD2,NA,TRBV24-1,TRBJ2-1,CATGTSGRGIVNEQFF,TGTGCCACCGGGACTAGCGGGAGGGGTATAGTCAATGAGCAGTTCTTC
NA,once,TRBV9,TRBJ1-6,CASSVGSGTQYSPLHF,TGTGCCAGCAGCGTGGGGTCAGGTACGCAGTATTCTCCCCTCCACTTT
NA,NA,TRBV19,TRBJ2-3,CASSIARQAYNEQFF,TGTGCCAGTAGTATAGCTAGACAAGCCTACAATGAGCAGTTTTTC
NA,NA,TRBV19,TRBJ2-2,CASSLTGHMNTGELFF,TGTGCCAGTAGTCTCACGGGACACATGAACACCGGGGAGCTGTTTTTT
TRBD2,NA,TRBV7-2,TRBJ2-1,CATSLAGAGVAHNEQFF,TGTGCCACCAGCTTAGCGGGAGCTGGCGTAGCGCATAATGAGCAGTTCTTC
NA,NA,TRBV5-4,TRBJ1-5,CASSFTIARNQPQHF,TGTGCCAGCAGCTTTACTATCGCGAGAAATCAGCCCCAGCATTTT
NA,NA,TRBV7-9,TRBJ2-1,CASSQDLEGRTYDEQFF,TGTGCCAGCAGCCAAGATCTGGAGGGAAGAACCTACGATGAGCAGTTCTTC
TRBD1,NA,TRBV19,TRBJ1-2,CASSAGTAYGYTF,TGTGCCAGTAGTGCCGGGACAGCCTATGGCTACACCTTC
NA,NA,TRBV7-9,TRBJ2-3,CASSLVSGAQFF,TGTGCCAGCAGCTTAGTTTCCGGGGCGCAGTTTTTT
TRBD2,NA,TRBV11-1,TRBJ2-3,CASSLGLAGTSSTDTQYF,TGTGCCAGCAGCTTGGGACTAGCGGGAACGTCTAGCACAGATACGCAGTATTTT
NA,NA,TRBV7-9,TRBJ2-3,CASSLAVTADTEYF,TGTGCCAGCAGCTTAGCGGTGACAGCGGATACTGAATATTTT
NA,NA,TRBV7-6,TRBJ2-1,CASSLDFEGSFYEFF,TGTGCCAGCAGCTTAGATTTCGAGGGCAGTTTTTACGAGTTCTTC
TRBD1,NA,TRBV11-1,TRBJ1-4,CASSARDRDEKLFF,TGTGCCAGCAGCGCCCGGGACAGGGATGAAAAACTGTTTTTT
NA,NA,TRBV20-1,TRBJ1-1,CSASGGSDTVF,TGCAGTGCTAGTGGGGGTAGTGACACTGTCTTT
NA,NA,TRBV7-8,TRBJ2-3,CAWAKALRICTPVF,TGTGCCTGGGCCAAAGCGCTGCGTATCTGTACCCCCGTCTTT
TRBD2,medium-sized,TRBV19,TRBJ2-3,CASSIPTLAGETDTQYF,TGTGCCAGTAGTATCCCTACTCTAGCGGGAGAGACAGATACGCAGTATTTT